This TCR beta chain was observed in a study of blood T cell repertoires in COVID-19. Per the original data handling: Cell counts per sample came from amplifying reference gene primers. TCRdb's copy holds only in-frame clones and misses some; the assay was immunoSEQ multiplex PCR. Clone size and V and J calls were adopted from that table, with D and trimming inferred from the DNA. Among some 510,000 clones listed, approximately 87% were seen once. The CDR3 has 14 amino acids. Germline V gene data show CDR1 as MNHEY and CDR2 as SVGEGT. V was pared by 2 bases and J by 4 bases, with 4 bases of the junction left unmatched.

The sample comprised PBMCs or T cells enriched from blood (not recorded which). The chain combines TRBV6-2 or TRBV6-3 with TRBJ2-5, with TRBD1 identical over 7 bases. This receptor was obtained from a woman aged 40 to 50 who had recovered from COVID-19. As DNA, the CDR3 is TGTGCCAGCAGTTACCACAGGGGAATAGAGACCCAGTACTTC. This sequence encodes CASSYHRGIETQYF.